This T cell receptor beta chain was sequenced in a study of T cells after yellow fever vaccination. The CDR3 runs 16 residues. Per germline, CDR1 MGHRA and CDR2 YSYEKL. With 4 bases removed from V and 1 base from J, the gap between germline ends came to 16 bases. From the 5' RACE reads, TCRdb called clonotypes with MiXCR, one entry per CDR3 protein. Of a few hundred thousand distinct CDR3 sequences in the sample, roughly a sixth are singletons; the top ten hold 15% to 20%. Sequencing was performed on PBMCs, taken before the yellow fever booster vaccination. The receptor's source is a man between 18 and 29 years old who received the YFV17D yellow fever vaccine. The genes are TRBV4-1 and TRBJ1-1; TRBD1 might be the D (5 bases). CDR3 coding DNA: TGCGCCAGCAGCCCAGCGGGGCGGGGGGAGAACACTGAAGCTTTCTTT. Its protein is CASSPAGRGENTEAFF.